The present entry profiles one T cell receptor (beta chain) with its context. The assay was immunoSEQ multiplex PCR, and TCRdb's table has in-frame clones only and misses some. The data contain over 100,000 clones, 85% of them singletons. The CDR3 contains 14 residues. Looked up from germline, CDR1 is MNHEY and CDR2 is SMNVEV (reference sequence). Trimming at V came to 5 bases and at J to 10 bases, leaving 12 bases not matched to a gene. The record originates from a study of blood T cell repertoires in COVID-19. The chain links TRBV27 to TRBJ2-3, with 7 bases fitting TRBD2. What was sequenced was peripheral blood. This TCR came from a middle-aged man with acute or convalescent COVID-19. Here the CDR3 DNA reads TGTGCCAGCAGTCTAGGACTAGTTGGTATTCCGCAGTATTTT. Its translation is CASSLGLVGIPQYF.